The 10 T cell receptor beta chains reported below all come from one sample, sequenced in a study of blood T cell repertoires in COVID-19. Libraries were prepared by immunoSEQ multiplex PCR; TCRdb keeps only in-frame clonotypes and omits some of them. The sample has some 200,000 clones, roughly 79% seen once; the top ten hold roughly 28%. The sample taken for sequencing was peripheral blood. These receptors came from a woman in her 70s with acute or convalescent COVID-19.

The CDR3: CASSPRQGNYGYTF. The DNA of the CDR3 is TGTGCCAGCAGCCCTCGACAGGGAAACTATGGCTACACCTTC. The rearrangement joins TRBV14 to TRBJ1-2, with 7 bases identical to TRBD1. The CDR3 spans 14 residues. Germline loops: CDR1 SGHDN, CDR2 FVKESK. The ends lost 4 bases at V and 2 bases at J; junction bases unmatched: 4. The full variable domain, completed using reference TRBV14 and TRBJ1-2, is EAGVTQFPSHSVIEKGQTVTLRCDPISGHDNLYWYRRVMGKEIKFLLHFVKESKQDESGMPNNRFLAERTGGTYSTLKVQPAELEDSGVYFCASSPRQGNYGYTFGSGTRLTVV.

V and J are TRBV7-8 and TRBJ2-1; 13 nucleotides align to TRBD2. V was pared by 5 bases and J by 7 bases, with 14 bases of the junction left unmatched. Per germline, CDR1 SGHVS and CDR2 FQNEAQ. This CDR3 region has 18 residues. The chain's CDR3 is CASSALRAGTSGTNEQFF. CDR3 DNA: TGTGCCAGCAGCGCACTGAGGGCCGGGACTAGCGGGACTAATGAGCAGTTCTTC.

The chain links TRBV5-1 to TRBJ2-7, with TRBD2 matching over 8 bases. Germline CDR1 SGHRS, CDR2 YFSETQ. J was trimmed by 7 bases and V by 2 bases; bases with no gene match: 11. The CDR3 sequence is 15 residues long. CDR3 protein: CASSLMAGGGGEQYF. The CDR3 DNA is TGCGCCAGCAGCTTAATGGCGGGAGGCGGCGGGGAGCAGTACTTC.

CDR3 sequence reads: CASSIGGTGNQETQYF. The CDR3 nucleotides read TGTGCCAGTAGTATAGGCGGGACAGGGAACCAAGAGACCCAGTACTTC. The chain couples TRBV19 to TRBJ2-5, with 9 bases lining up with TRBD1. Germline CDR1 LNHDA, CDR2 SQIVND (reference sequence). V dropped 1 base and J dropped 0; count of bases not matched to a gene: 3. CDR3 length equals 16 residues.

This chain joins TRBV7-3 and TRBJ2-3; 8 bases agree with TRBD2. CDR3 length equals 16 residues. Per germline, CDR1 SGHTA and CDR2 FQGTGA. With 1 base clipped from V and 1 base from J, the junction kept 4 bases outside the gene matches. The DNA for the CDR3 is TGTGCCAGCAGCTTAAGCCCAGCGGGAGGCACAGATACGCAGTATTTT. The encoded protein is CASSLSPAGGTDTQYF.

The CDR3, as DNA: TGTGCCAGCAGGGGGACAGGGTCACCCTATAATTCACCCCTCCACTTT. Encoded protein: CASRGTGSPYNSPLHF. The chain joins TRBV2 to TRBJ1-6, with 9 bases aligning to TRBD1. The V gene's germline CDR1 is SNHLY and CDR2 FYNNEI. The CDR3 has 16 amino acids. After removal of 6 bases from V and 2 bases from J, the junction contained 5 bases not matched to a gene.

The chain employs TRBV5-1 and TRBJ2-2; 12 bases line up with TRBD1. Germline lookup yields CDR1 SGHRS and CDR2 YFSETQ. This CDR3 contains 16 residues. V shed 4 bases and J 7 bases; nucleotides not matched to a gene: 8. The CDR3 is CASSLGRDRGHGELFF. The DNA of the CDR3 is TGCGCCAGCAGCCTGGGACGGGACAGGGGGCACGGGGAGCTGTTTTTT.

For the CDR3, the DNA is TGTGCCAGCAGCTCTCTAGCGGGAAGCTCCTACAATGAGCAGTTCTTC. Translation gives CASSSLAGSSYNEQFF. J is TRBJ2-1 and V is TRBV7-9; 9 bases map to TRBD2. Per germline, CDR1 SEHNR and CDR2 FQNEAQ (reference sequence). The length of the CDR3 is 16 residues. V was pared by 4 bases and J by 0 bases, with 4 bases of the junction left unmatched.

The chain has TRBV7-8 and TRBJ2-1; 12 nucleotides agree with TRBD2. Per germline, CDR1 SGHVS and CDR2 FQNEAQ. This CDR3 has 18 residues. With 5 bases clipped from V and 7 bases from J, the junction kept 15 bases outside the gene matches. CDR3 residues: CASSPSGRVMGFVNEQFF. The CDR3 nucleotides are TGTGCCAGCAGCCCTAGCGGGAGGGTGATGGGATTTGTGAATGAGCAGTTCTTC.

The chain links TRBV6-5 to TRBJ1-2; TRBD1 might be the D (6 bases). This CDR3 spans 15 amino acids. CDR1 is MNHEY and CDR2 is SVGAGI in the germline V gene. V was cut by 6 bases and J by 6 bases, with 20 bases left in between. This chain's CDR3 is CASREQGRESNGYTF. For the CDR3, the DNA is TGTGCCAGCAGAGAGCAGGGGCGAGAATCCAATGGCTACACCTTC.